The clone carrying this TCR beta chain was counted only a few times. The data were taken from a study of blood T cell repertoires in COVID-19. Whole-study context: Nucleic acid was either cDNA or gDNA, and it came from T cells, B-cell-depleted T cells, or PBMCs.

This CDR3 has 13 amino acids. The V gene's germline CDR1 is GTSNPN and CDR2 SVGIG (reference sequence). The trim removed 3 bases at V and 3 bases at J, leaving 5 bases unmatched. Per the study methods: Quantification of nucleated cells was approximated via reference gene primer amplification. Clones were sequenced by immunoSEQ multiplex PCR, and TCRdb holds only the in-frame ones, with some missing. That table furnishes V, J and clone size, whereas the DNA furnished D and trimming. The sample yields 180,000 or so clones, around nine tenths seen once. The receptor comes from a man younger than 35 with active or convalescent COVID-19. Sample: peripheral blood. J is TRBJ2-7 and V is TRBV30, with 7 bases that match TRBD1. The CDR3 is CAWRTGVGYEQYF. The CDR3, as DNA: TGTGCCTGGAGAACAGGGGTGGGCTACGAGCAGTACTTC.